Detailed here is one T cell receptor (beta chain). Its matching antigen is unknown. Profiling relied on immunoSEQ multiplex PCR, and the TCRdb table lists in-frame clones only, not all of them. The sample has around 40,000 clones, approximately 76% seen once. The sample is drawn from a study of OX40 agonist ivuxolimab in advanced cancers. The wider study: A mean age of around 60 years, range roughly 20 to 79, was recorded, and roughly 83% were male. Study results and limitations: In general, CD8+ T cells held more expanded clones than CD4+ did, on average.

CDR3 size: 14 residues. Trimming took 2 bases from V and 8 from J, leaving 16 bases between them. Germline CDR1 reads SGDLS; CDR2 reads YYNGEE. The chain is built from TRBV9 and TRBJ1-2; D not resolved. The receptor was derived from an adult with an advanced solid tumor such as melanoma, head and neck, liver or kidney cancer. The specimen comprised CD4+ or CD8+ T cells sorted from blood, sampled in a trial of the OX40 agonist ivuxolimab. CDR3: CASSVNSMTGGYTF. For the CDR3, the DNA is TGTGCCAGCAGCGTGAACAGCATGACGGGCGGCTACACCTTC.